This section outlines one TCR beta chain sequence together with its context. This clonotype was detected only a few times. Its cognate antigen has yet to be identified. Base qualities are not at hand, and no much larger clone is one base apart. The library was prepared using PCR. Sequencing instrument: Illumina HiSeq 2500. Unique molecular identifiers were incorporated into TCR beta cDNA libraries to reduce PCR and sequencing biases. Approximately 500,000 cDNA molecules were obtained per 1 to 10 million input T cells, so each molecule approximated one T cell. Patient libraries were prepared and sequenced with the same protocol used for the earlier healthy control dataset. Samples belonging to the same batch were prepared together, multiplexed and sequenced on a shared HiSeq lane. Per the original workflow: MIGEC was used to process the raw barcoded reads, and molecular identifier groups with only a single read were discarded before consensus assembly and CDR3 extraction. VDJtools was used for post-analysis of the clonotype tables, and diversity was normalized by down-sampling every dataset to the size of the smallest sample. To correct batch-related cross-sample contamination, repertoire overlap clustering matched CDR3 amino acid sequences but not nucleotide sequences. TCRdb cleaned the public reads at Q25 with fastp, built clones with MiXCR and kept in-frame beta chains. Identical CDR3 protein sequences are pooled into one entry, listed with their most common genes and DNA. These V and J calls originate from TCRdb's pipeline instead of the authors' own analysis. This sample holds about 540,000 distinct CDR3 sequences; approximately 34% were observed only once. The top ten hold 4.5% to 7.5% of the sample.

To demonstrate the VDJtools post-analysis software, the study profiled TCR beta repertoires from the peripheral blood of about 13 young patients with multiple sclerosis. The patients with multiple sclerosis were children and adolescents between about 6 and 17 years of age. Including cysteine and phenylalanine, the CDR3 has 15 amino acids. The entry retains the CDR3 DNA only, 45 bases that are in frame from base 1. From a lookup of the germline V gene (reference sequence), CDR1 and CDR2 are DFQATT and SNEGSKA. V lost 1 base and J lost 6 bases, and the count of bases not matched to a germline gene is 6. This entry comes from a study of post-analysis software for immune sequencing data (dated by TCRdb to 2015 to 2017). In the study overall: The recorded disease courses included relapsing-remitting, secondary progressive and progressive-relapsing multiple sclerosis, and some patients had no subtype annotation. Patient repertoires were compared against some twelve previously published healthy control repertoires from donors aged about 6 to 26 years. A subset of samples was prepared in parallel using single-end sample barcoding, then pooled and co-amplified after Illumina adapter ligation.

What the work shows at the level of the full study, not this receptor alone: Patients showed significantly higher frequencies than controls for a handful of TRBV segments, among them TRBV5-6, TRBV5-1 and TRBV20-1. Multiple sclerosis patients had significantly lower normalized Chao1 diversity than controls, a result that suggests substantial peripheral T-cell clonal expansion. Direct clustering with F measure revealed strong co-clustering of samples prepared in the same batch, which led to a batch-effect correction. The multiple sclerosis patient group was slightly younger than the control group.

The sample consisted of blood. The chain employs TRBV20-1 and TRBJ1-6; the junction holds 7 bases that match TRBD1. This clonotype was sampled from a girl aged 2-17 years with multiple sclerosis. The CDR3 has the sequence CSARASGQSNSPLHF. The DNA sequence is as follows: TGCAGTGCTAGAGCCTCGGGACAGTCTAATTCACCCCTCCACTTT.